The 25 T cell receptor beta chains below all came from one sample that was sequenced in a study of molecular identifiers for immune sequencing clone quantification. TCRdb reprocessed the PCR reads via MiXCR and lists one record per CDR3 protein. Of 460,000 or so distinct CDR3 sequences in the sample, roughly a fifth were seen once. What was sequenced was naive CD8+ T cells from blood, with Jurkat cell RNA spiked in. Regarding subset: FACS-sorted CD8+CD4-CCR7+CD45RA+ naive T cells. These receptors were collected from a human donor in good health. Some libraries in this study had Jurkat cell RNA spiked in.

This clonotype has a count of ten or more. This chain joins TRBV20-1 and TRBJ2-5, with TRBD2 matching 11 bases. V lost 6 bases and J lost 0; bases outside the gene matches: 6. From germline, CDR1 is DFQATT and CDR2 SNEGSKA (reference sequence). The CDR3 has 15 residues. The CDR3 coding sequence is TGCAGTGCGCCACTAGCGGGGGACTACCAAGAGACCCAGTACTTC. Its translation is CSAPLAGDYQETQYF.

To note about this clonotype: Since no conserved phenylalanine or tryptophan closes the CDR3, a read error is the likely cause. The chain links TRBV12-3 or TRBV12-4 to TRBJ1-4; weak D call: TRBD1 (6 bases). V lost 6 bases and J 0 bases, leaving 8 bases between the germline ends. The CDR3 is 14 amino acids. The CDR3 is CASRGTPTNEKLFL. For the CDR3, the DNA is TGTGCCAGCAGAGGGACACCAACTAATGAAAAACTGTTTCTT.

With respect to this clonotype: Germline is not matched at one junction end, which may reflect a read error. The chain has TRBV30 and TRBJ2-1; D might be TRBD1 or TRBD2, each matching 5 bases. Germline V lookup: CDR1 GTSNPN, CDR2 SVGIG (reference sequence). The CDR3 is 13 amino acids. In DNA form, the CDR3 reads TGTGCCTGGTCCCGGGGCCCGTACAATGAGCAGCTCTTC. Residues: CAWSRGPYNEQLF. Looking up the rest from reference TRBV30 and TRBJ2-1 gives the full variable domain: SQTIHQWPATLVQPVGSPLSLECTVEGTSNPNLYWYRQAAGRGLQLLFYSVGIGQISSEVPQNLSASRPQDRQFILSSKKLLLSDSGFYLCAWSRGPYNEQLFGPGTRLTVL.

The sample holds many counts of this clonotype. V and J are TRBV12-3 or TRBV12-4 and TRBJ2-2, with D perhaps matching TRBD1 (5 bases). This CDR3 is 13 amino acids long. Trimming stripped 2 bases from V and 6 bases from J, with 7 bases between. The CDR3 here is CASSLMGPGELFF. CDR3 DNA: TGTGCCAGCAGTTTAATGGGGCCCGGGGAGCTGTTTTTT.

This clonotype showed up many times. V and J are TRBV11-2 and TRBJ2-3; perhaps TRBD2 as D (6 bases). The CDR3 is made up of 15 amino acids. V was trimmed by 8 bases and J by 3 bases, leaving 18 bases between them. Looked up from germline, CDR1 is SGHAT and CDR2 is FQNNGV. The CDR3 region is CASGAGGFGTDTQYF. The CDR3, as DNA: TGTGCCAGCGGGGCCGGGGGTTTCGGGACAGATACGCAGTATTTT.

For this clonotype: A much larger clone lies a single base off, so this may be a read error. The chain couples TRBV7-9 to TRBJ2-2, with D perhaps TRBD2 (5 bases). The germline V gene encodes CDR1 SEHNR and CDR2 FQNEAQ (reference sequence). The length of the CDR3 is 13 residues. The chain's CDR3 is CASSFIDTGEPFF. The CDR3 nucleotides are TGTGCCAGCAGCTTCATAGACACCGGGGAGCCGTTTTTT.

V usage is TRBV7-6 and J usage is TRBJ2-7, with TRBD2 identical over 8 bases. Per the germline V gene, CDR1 is SGHVS and CDR2 is FNYEAQ. Trimming removed 4 bases from V and 2 bases from J; junction bases left unmatched: 10. CDR3 length: 16 residues. Written as DNA, the CDR3 is TGTGCCAGCAGCTCCTACTCCGGGACTAGTCCCTACGAGCAGTACTTC. It codes for CASSSYSGTSPYEQYF.

This clonotype was counted between two and nine times. This chain links TRBV24-1 with TRBJ2-2; possibly TRBD2 for D (5 bases). V was cut by 1 base and J by 2 bases, with 10 bases left in between. The CDR3 consists of 16 residues. Germline CDR1 is KGHDR and CDR2 is SFDVKD. CDR3 DNA: TGTGCCACCAGTGATTTCCGGACTTCCAACACCGGGGAGCTGTTTTTT. Its protein is CATSDFRTSNTGELFF.

The sample holds many counts of this clonotype. This chain connects TRBV9 to TRBJ2-3, with a possible D match to TRBD1 (5 bases). The CDR3 spans 15 residues. Germline CDR1 and CDR2: SGDLS and YYNGEE. With 0 bases removed from V and 2 bases from J, the gap between germline ends came to 10 bases. The CDR3 bases are TGTGCCAGCAGCGTAGAGGGGTCAGACACAGATACGCAGTATTTT. Protein sequence: CASSVEGSDTDTQYF.

There are a few counts of this clonotype. This chain joins TRBV20-1 and TRBJ2-1; 12 positions match TRBD2. This CDR3 spans 15 amino acids. The V and J ends lost 0 bases and 10 bases, in that order; junction bases with no gene match: 7. Germline CDR1 DFQATT, CDR2 SNEGSKA (reference sequence). This CDR3 reads CSARDWTSGNVEQFF. The CDR3 nucleotides are TGCAGTGCTAGAGATTGGACTAGCGGGAATGTGGAGCAGTTCTTC.

Comments on this clonotype: It is likely a read error, because the conserved phenylalanine at the end of the CDR3 is missing. This chain uses TRBV20-1 with TRBJ2-5, with 9 nucleotides matching TRBD2. The germline CDR1 and CDR2 sequences are DFQATT and SNEGSKA (reference sequence). The CDR3 totals 15 residues. V lost 0 bases, J lost 4 bases, and 6 bases stayed unmatched. CDR3 coding DNA: TGCAGTGCTAGAGAGGAGACTAGCGGACGAGAGACCCAGTACTCC. It translates to CSAREETSGRETQYS.

Remarks on this clonotype: A much larger clone is a single base away; this may be a read error. The V call is TRBV7-9, the J call TRBJ2-5; 9 bases line up with TRBD2. Germline CDR1 SEHNR, CDR2 FQNEAQ (reference sequence). The CDR3 consists of 14 residues. CDR3 protein: CASSQSGGQEAQYF. The CDR3 nucleotides are TGTGCCAGCAGCCAAAGCGGGGGGCAAGAGGCCCAGTACTTC.

This clonotype occurred many times. The rearrangement joins TRBV12-5 to TRBJ1-1, with no clear D. V lost 4 bases, J lost 4 bases, and 13 bases lay in between. This CDR3 contains 14 residues. The germline gives CDR1 LGHNT, CDR2 FRNRAP. The CDR3 DNA reads TGTGCTAGTGGTTACGAGGGAGGAGGCACTGAAGCTTTCTTT. The encoded protein is CASGYEGGGTEAFF.

Concerning this clonotype: Just one base apart from a much larger clone, this may be a read error. The conserved phenylalanine or tryptophan is not found at the CDR3 terminus, so this likely reflects a read error. V usage is TRBV30 and J usage is TRBJ2-5, with D possibly TRBD2 on 6 matching bases. V lost 1 base and J 2 bases, leaving 11 bases between the germline ends. Germline-derived CDR1 and CDR2 are GTSNPN and SVGIG (reference sequence). The CDR3 has 14 amino acids. The CDR3 region has the DNA TGTGCCTGGAGTGCCCGGGACTGGCAAGAGACCCAGTACCTC. Translated: CAWSARDWQETQYL.

As for this clonotype: A much larger clone is a single base away; this may be a read error. CDR3 DNA: TGCGCCAGCAGCCAGACAAGAACAGGGATGAACACTGAAGCTTCCTTT. It specifies CASSQTRTGMNTEASF. The V call is TRBV4-1, the J call TRBJ1-1, with D tentatively TRBD1 (6 bases). The CDR3 is 16 amino acids. Germline V gives CDR1 MGHRA, CDR2 YSYEKL.

The rearrangement links TRBV4-3 to TRBJ2-1, with TRBD1 identical over 7 bases. Germline V gives CDR1 LGHNA, CDR2 YSLEER. The CDR3 totals 18 residues. Germline trimming cut 0 bases from V and 0 bases from J; bases unmatched to any gene: 8. The CDR3 protein is CASSQDRGQASSYNEQFF. CDR3 in DNA: TGCGCCAGCAGCCAAGATCGAGGACAGGCGAGCTCCTACAATGAGCAGTTCTTC.

The chain couples TRBV7-9 to TRBJ2-3; no clear D gene. The length of the CDR3 is 14 residues. Trimming removed 5 bases from V and 0 bases from J, with 9 bases in between. Germline values: CDR1 SEHNR, CDR2 FQNEAQ (reference sequence). This CDR3 reads CASSPADSTDTQYF. CDR3 nucleotides: TGTGCCAGCAGCCCGGCCGATAGCACAGATACGCAGTATTTT.

This clonotype showed up many times. The V call is TRBV7-9, the J call TRBJ2-3; 7 bases agree with TRBD2. This CDR3 is 16 amino acids long. Germline V gene lookup returns CDR1 SEHNR and CDR2 FQNEAQ (reference sequence). V lost 5 bases to trimming and J lost 2 bases; unmatched junction nucleotides: 10. CDR3 in DNA: TGTGCCAGCAGCCCTCAGGATAGCGGGCCCACAGATACGCAGTATTTT. Residues: CASSPQDSGPTDTQYF.

Regarding this clonotype: A much larger clone differs by one base, so this may be a read error. This chain links TRBV20-1 with TRBJ2-1; D gene uncertain. The length of the CDR3 is 16 residues. The germline gives CDR1 DFQATT, CDR2 SNEGSKA (reference sequence). The CDR3 here is CGARDQAVSSYNEQFF. CDR3 coding DNA: TGCGGTGCTAGAGATCAGGCGGTTAGCTCCTACAATGAGCAGTTCTTC.

This clonotype was counted between two and nine times. This chain connects TRBV9 to TRBJ1-3, with D hard to call. Trimming left V 0 bases short and J 0 bases short, with 7 bases between. From germline, CDR1 is SGDLS and CDR2 YYNGEE. This CDR3 comprises 15 residues. The CDR3, as DNA: TGTGCCAGCAGCGTAGAACAAGTCTCTGGAAACACCATATATTTT. Translated: CASSVEQVSGNTIYF.

This clonotype was detected many times. V usage is TRBV29-1 and J usage is TRBJ2-7; 7 bases are a match to TRBD1. The ends lost 7 bases at V and 0 bases at J; junction bases unmatched: 3. The CDR3 is 12 amino acids. Germline V lookup: CDR1 SQVTM, CDR2 ANQGSEA. CDR3 in DNA: TGCAGCGGCCGGGACAGCTCCTACGAGCAGTACTTC. It yields the protein CSGRDSSYEQYF.

This sequence joins TRBV4-3 and TRBJ2-1, with TRBD2 identical over 12 bases. The ends lost 0 bases at V and 4 bases at J; junction bases unmatched: 4. The germline V gene has CDR1 LGHNA and CDR2 YSLEER. This CDR3 region has 17 residues. The DNA of the CDR3 is TGCGCCAGCAGCCAAGATAGGCTAGCGGGAGGGTACAATGAGCAGTTCTTC. This sequence encodes CASSQDRLAGGYNEQFF.

The V gene is TRBV12-3 or TRBV12-4, the J gene TRBJ2-1, with D possibly matching TRBD2 (6 bases). V was pared by 5 bases and J by 3 bases, with 11 bases between. CDR3 size: 14 residues. CDR3 nucleotides: TGTGCCAGCAGTCTTACCGGGGGCTACAATGAGCAGTTCTTC. Translated, it gives CASSLTGGYNEQFF.

This clonotype was seen repeatedly, ten times or more. This chain connects TRBV7-9 to TRBJ1-2; no definite D call. Germline CDR1 SEHNR, CDR2 FQNEAQ (reference sequence). This CDR3 has 15 residues. The ends were cut back, 0 bases at V and 4 bases at J, with 12 bases in the middle. The CDR3 sequence: CASSLALPEAYGYTF. Written as DNA, the CDR3 is TGTGCCAGCAGCTTAGCCCTTCCAGAGGCCTATGGCTACACCTTC. The full variable domain, rest sourced from reference TRBV7-9 and TRBJ1-2, is DTGVSQNPRHKITKRGQNVTFRCDPISEHNRLYWYRQTLGQGPEFLTYFQNEAQLEKSRLLSDRFSAERPKGSFSTLEIQRTEQGDSAMYLCASSLALPEAYGYTFGSGTRLTVV.

A single count supports this clonotype. This chain uses TRBV12-3 or TRBV12-4 with TRBJ1-1; D perhaps matches TRBD1 (5 bases). Trimming left V 8 bases short and J 6 bases short, with 19 bases between. The CDR3 sequence is 14 residues long. The CDR3 is CASHGRDGGAEAFF. The CDR3 DNA follows: TGTGCCAGCCACGGGCGTGACGGGGGAGCTGAAGCTTTCTTT.